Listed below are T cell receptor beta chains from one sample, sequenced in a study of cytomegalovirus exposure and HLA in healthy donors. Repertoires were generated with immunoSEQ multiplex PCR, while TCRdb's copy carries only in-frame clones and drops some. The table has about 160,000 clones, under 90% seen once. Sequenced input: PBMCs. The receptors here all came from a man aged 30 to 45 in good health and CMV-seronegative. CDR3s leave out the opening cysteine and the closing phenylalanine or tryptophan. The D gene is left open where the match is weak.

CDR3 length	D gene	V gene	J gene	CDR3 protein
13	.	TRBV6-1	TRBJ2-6	ASSQHSSGANVLT
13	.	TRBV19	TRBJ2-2	ATLVGGIGTGELF
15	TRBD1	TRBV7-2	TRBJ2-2	ASSLGATGLGAGELF
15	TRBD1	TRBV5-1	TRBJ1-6	ASSLADRGPHNSPLH
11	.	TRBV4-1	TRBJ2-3	ASSQINGDTQY
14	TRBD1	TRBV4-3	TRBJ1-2	ASSHPDRGRNYGYT
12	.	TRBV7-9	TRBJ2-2	ASSPGGSAGELF
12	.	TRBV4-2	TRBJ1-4	ASSQDFLNEKLF
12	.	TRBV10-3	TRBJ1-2	AISGLRVGYGYT
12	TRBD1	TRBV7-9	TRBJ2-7	ASSPRTGWDEQY
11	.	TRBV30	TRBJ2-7	AWTPGADYEQY
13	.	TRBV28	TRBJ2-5	ASSLINREQETQY
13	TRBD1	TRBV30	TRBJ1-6	TWSEGTGANSPLH
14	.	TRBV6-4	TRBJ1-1	ASRPLSTGMNTEAF
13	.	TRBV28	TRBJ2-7	ASSSNLGVTYEQY
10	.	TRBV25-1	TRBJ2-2	ASSDILGELF
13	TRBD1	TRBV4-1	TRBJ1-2	ASSQPRQGRTGYT
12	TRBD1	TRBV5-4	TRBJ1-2	ASSFLDRAYGYT
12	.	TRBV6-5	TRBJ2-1	ASSAGQFYNEQF
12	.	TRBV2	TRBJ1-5	ASRYSYSNQPQH
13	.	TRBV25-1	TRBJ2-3	ASSEYGREIDTQY
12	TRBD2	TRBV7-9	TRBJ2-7	ASRRSSGSSEQY
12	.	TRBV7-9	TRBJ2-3	ATSPGAATDTQY
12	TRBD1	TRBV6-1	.	ASTRDRGPYEQY
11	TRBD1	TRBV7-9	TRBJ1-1	ASSSGPRDRSF
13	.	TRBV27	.	ASSFGFGNLDEQY
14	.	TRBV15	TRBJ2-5	ATSSPEEYPLETQY
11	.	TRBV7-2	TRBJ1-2	ASSPRGNYGYT
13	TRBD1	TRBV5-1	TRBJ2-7	ASSIYRGSDYEQY
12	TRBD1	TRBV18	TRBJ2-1	ASSPEDRWGEQF
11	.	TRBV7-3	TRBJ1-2	ASSLRKGDGYT
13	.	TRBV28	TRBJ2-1	ASSLLQDNYNEQF
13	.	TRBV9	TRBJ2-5	ASSVHGTTQETQY
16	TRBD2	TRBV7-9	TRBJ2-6	ASSSGLAGLSGANVLT
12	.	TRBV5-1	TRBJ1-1	ASSLKGVNTEAF
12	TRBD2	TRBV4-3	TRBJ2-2	ASSQVAGTGELF
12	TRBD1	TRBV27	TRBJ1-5	ASSPTGGHQPQH
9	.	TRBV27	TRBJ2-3	ASRRTDTQY
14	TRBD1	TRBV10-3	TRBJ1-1	AISESGRGRGMEAF
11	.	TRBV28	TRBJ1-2	ASSLQGPTSYT
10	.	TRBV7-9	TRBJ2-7	ASRPQGDEQY
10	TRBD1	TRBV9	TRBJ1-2	ASSRQGYGYT
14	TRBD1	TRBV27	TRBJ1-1	ASSGDRGGPNTEAF
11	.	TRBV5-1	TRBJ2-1	ASSFGGFTEQF
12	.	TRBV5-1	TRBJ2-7	ASSVTGPTYEQY
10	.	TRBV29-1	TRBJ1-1	SVVPGGTEAF
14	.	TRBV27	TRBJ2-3	ASSLGGGPSTDTQY
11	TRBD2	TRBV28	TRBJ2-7	ASSAGLAYEQY
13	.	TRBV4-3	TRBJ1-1	ASSQDEAANTEAF
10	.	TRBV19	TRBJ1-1	ASKMGNTEAF
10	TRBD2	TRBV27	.	ASGEGVYEQY
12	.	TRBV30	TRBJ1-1	ASWTALMNTEAF
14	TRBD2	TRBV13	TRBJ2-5	ASSLRLAGDQETQY
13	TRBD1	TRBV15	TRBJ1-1	ATSPGQAGRTEAF
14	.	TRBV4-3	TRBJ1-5	ASSQVIGVSNQPQH
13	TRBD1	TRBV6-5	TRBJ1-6	ASSYVGTAGSPLH